A selection of T cell receptor beta chains follows, all from one sample in a study of graft-versus-host responses after intestinal transplantation. This table comes from immunoSEQ multiplex PCR, and its TCRdb copy is limited to in-frame clones, with some not included. Of about 86,000 clones in the sample, less than 90% were seen once. Their recognized antigens are unknown. The specimen comprised unstimulated CD4+ T cells sorted from spleen or lymph node cells, sampled before transplant. The receptor set was obtained from a human donor who was the organ donor for an intestinal transplant. CDR3s include the opening cysteine and the closing phenylalanine or tryptophan. D genes are given only for firm matches. Clone size is stated in some rows and not others, as once, few, many or a class when expanded.

abundance	d_gene	len	j_gene	v_gene	CDR3aa	CDR3nt
-	TRBD1	16	TRBJ2-1	TRBV19	CASKGAVPSSYNEQFF	TGTGCCAGTAAGGGGGCCGTCCCGAGCTCCTACAATGAGCAGTTCTTC
-	TRBD2	14	TRBJ2-7	TRBV10-3	CAIKGTSGGVEQYF	TGTGCCATAAAAGGCACTAGCGGGGGGGTCGAGCAGTACTTC
-	TRBD1	14	TRBJ1-1	TRBV5-4	CASKTGRLHTEAFF	TGTGCCAGCAAGACAGGGAGGCTCCACACTGAAGCTTTCTTT
-	-	13	TRBJ2-7	TRBV27	CASSRSLRGEQYF	TGTGCCAGCAGTCGTTCCCTTCGCGGGGAGCAGTACTTC
-	-	14	TRBJ1-1	TRBV5-5	CASSLDLANTEAFF	TGTGCCAGCAGCTTGGACCTAGCGAACACTGAAGCTTTCTTT
-	TRBD2	12	TRBJ2-3	TRBV5-1	CASRRGADTQYF	TGCGCCAGCAGACGGGGGGCAGATACGCAGTATTTT
-	-	12	TRBJ1-1	TRBV6-5	CASPGGLGEAFF	TGTGCCAGCCCCGGGGGGCTGGGTGAAGCTTTCTTT
few	-	15	TRBJ2-1	TRBV30	CAWSVPGTGPNEQFF	TGTGCCTGGAGTGTCCCCGGGACTGGGCCAAATGAGCAGTTCTTC
-	-	14	TRBJ1-5	TRBV30	CAWSRKAGNQPQHF	TGTGCCTGGAGTCGTAAGGCGGGAAATCAGCCCCAGCATTTT
-	TRBD2	17	TRBJ2-2	TRBV14	CASSWRSTSGGTGELFF	TGTGCCAGCAGCTGGAGGTCAACTAGCGGGGGGACCGGGGAGCTGTTTTTT
-	TRBD1	17	TRBJ2-2	TRBV7-3	CASSLQSRGMNTGELFF	TGTGCCAGCAGCTTACAATCCAGGGGGATGAACACCGGGGAGCTGTTTTTT
-	TRBD2	16	TRBJ2-3	TRBV18	CASSPPRLAGTDTQYF	TGTGCCAGCTCACCCCCTAGGCTAGCGGGCACAGATACGCAGTATTTT
few	-	13	TRBJ2-7	TRBV5-4	CASSLSVSYEQYF	TGTGCCAGCAGCTTAAGCGTCTCCTACGAGCAGTACTTC
-	-	17	TRBJ2-1	TRBV27	CASSRRGTIPSYNEQFF	TGTGCCAGCAGCCGCCGAGGGACAATCCCCTCCTACAATGAGCAGTTCTTC
-	-	14	TRBJ2-7	TRBV5-8	CASSRGASSYEQYF	TGTGCCAGCAGCCGGGGGGCATCCTCCTACGAGCAGTACTTC
-	-	15	TRBJ1-1	TRBV7-9	CASIPADSWNTEAFF	TGTGCCAGCATTCCAGCGGACAGCTGGAACACTGAAGCTTTCTTT
-	-	13	TRBJ2-3	TRBV7-3	CASSFGLRDTQYF	TGTGCCAGCAGCTTTGGTCTGAGGGATACGCAGTATTTT
-	-	15	TRBJ1-4	TRBV6-1	CASSEIARINEKLFF	TGTGCCAGCAGTGAAATCGCGCGGATTAATGAAAAACTGTTTTTT
-	-	13	TRBJ1-4	TRBV2	CASSRAGNEKLFF	TGTGCCAGCAGCCGGGCGGGGAATGAAAAACTGTTTTTT
-	-	16	TRBJ2-3	TRBV9	CASSVDSSGSTDTQYF	TGTGCCAGCAGCGTGGATTCTAGTGGAAGCACAGATACGCAGTATTTT
once	-	15	TRBJ1-2	TRBV28	CASRPPGLANYGYTF	TGTGCCAGCAGACCGCCAGGCTTAGCTAACTATGGCTACACCTTC
-	TRBD2	15	TRBJ2-3	TRBV27	CASSPWTSGTDTQYF	TGTGCCAGCAGTCCCTGGACTAGCGGCACAGATACGCAGTATTTT
-	TRBD1	15	TRBJ1-2	TRBV7-9	CASSPQTGPGDGYTF	TGTGCCAGCAGCCCTCAGACAGGGCCCGGAGATGGCTACACCTTC
-	TRBD1	12	TRBJ2-7	TRBV18	CASSGQGTREYF	TGTGCCAGCTCGGGACAGGGGACCCGGGAGTACTTC
-	TRBD1	13	TRBJ2-7	TRBV6-5	CASARDRVYEQYF	TGTGCCAGCGCCCGGGACAGGGTATACGAGCAGTACTTC
-	-	17	TRBJ2-2	TRBV5-6	CASSRAGTSEITGELFF	TGTGCCAGCAGCAGGGCCGGGACATCCGAAATCACCGGGGAGCTGTTTTTT
once	TRBD1	13	TRBJ1-5	TRBV30	CAWEQGAGQPQHF	TGTGCCTGGGAACAGGGGGCGGGTCAGCCCCAGCATTTT
-	-	11	TRBJ1-2	TRBV30	CAWSRGGSYTF	TGTGCCTGGAGCAGAGGGGGAAGCTACACCTTC
once	TRBD2	14	TRBJ2-3	TRBV4-2	CASSLKRGADTQYF	TGTGCCAGCAGCCTTAAGCGGGGGGCAGATACGCAGTATTTT
-	-	14	TRBJ2-7	TRBV19	CASSSLGGGGEQYF	TGTGCCAGTAGTTCTCTGGGGGGGGGCGGTGAGCAGTACTTC
-	TRBD2	14	TRBJ2-5	TRBV2	CASNPSGGVETQYF	TGTGCCAGCAATCCTAGCGGGGGTGTGGAGACCCAGTACTTC
-	TRBD1	14	TRBJ1-1	TRBV7-3	CASSVTGTGTEAFF	TGTGCCAGCAGCGTGACCGGGACAGGCACTGAAGCTTTCTTT
-	TRBD1	13	TRBJ2-2	TRBV6-1	CASRDRGRGELFF	TGTGCCAGCAGGGACAGGGGTCGCGGGGAGCTGTTTTTT
-	TRBD2	16	TRBJ2-2	TRBV4-1	CASSVGASGATGELFF	TGCGCCAGCAGCGTCGGTGCTAGCGGGGCAACCGGGGAGCTGTTTTTT
once	-	13	TRBJ1-2	TRBV6-1	CASSPAGGDGYTF	TGTGCCAGCAGCCCCGCGGGGGGCGATGGCTACACCTTC
-	-	13	TRBJ2-1	TRBV27	CAKNRVSCNEQFF	TGTGCCAAAAACAGGGTTTCTTGCAATGAGCAGTTCTTC
-	TRBD2	15	TRBJ2-5	TRBV5-1	CASSLVAGVGKTQYF	TGCGCCAGCAGCTTGGTGGCGGGGGTTGGGAAGACCCAGTACTTC